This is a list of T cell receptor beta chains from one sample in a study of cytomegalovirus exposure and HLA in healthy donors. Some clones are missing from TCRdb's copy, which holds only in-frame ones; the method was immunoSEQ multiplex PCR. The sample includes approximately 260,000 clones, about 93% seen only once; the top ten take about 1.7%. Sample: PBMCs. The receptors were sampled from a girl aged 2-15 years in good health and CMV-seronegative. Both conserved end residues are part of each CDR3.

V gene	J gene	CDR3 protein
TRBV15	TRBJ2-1	CATSRASGTSGRLNEQFF
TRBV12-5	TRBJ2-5	CASGDGQMYQETQYF
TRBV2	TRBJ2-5	CASKREGNSETQYF
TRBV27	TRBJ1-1	CASSPQGEIEAFF
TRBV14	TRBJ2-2	CASSQAEGRRGNTGELFF
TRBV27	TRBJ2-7	CASSLNNEQYF
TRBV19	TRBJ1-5	CASSIAGTGIQPQHF
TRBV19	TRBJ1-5	CASSILQAGNQPQHF
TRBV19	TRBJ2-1	CASSIRGLAAYNEQFF
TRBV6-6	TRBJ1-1	CASIFGQDTEAFF
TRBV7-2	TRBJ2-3	CASSPLGTSKTDTQYF
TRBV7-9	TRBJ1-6	CASSTDRGLSSPLHF
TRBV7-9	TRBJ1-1	CASSPTGAVLYTEAFF
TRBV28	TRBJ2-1	CASRRLQEQFF
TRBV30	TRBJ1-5	CAWSPSPLEDQPQHF
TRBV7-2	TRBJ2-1	CASSFGDSPYNEQFF
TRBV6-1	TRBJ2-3	CASSLRAGGTDTQYF
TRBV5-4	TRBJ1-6	CASSLGPGTGEGSPLHF
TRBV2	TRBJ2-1	CASSEGSASGRAVWYNEQFF
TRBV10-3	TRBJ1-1	CAISQQFEPEAFF
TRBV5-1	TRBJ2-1	CASSFISGGAEIEEQFF
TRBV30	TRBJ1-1	CAWSLRRNTEAFF
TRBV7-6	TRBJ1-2	CASSHGRGGGGYTF
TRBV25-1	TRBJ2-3	CASSEETSGGTTDTQYF
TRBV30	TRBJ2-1	CAWSVRSKVYNEQFF
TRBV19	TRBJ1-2	CASSSQWTGGSGDGYTF
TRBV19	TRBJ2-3	CASGRAGGTADTQYF
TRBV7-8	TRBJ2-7	CASSTEHLGTYEQYF
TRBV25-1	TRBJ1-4	CASSLRLSEKLFF
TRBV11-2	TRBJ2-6	CASSPLSGANVLTF
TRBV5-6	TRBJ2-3	CASGLAEVGTQYF
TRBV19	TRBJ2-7	CASSLQGALSTEQYF
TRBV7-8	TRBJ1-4	CASSSGQGNEKLFF
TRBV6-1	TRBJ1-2	CASQGVSALGYTF
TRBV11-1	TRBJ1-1	CASSPIGRGSENTEAFF
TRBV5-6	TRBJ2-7	CASSLSEGSGTYEQYF
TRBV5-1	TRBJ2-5	CASSLGTSGWETQYF
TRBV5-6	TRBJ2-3	CASSPLAGGPSFTDTQYF
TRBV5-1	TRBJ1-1	CASSFGQGNTEAFF
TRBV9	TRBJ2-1	CASSAGTYNEQFF
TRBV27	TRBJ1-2	CASSLQGNYGYTF
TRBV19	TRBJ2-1	CASSIVLGQGNNEQFF
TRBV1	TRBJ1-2	CTSSRTGAGYTF
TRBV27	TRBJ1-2	CASSLHRGIGYTF
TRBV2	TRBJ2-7	CASSETISGPGGKYF